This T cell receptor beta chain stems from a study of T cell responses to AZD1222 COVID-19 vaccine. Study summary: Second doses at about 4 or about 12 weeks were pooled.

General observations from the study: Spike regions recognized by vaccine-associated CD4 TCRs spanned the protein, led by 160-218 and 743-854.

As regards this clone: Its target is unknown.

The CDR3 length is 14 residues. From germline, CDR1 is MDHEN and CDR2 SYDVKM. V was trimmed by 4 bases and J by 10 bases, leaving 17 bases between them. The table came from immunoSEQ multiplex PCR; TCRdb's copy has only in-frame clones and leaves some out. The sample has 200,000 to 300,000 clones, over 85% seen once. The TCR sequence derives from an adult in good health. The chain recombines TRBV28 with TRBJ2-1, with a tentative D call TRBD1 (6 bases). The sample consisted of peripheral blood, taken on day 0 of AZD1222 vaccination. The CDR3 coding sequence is TGTGCCAGCAGTTCCCGGACAGTCCTGGGGGAGCAGTTCTTC. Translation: CASSSRTVLGEQFF.